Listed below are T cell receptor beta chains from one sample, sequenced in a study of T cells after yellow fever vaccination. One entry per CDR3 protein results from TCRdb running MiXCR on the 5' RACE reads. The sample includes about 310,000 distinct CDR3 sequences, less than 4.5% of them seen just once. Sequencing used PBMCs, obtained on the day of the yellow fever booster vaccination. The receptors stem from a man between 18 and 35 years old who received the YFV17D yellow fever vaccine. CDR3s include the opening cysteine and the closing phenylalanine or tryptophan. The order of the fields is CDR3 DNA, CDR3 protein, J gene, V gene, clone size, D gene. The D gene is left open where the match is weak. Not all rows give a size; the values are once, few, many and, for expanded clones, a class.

CDR3nt: TGCAGTGCTCGACCAGCGTTTGGCTACACCTTC
CDR3aa: CSARPAFGYTF
j_gene: TRBJ1-2
v_gene: TRBV20-1
abundance: few
d_gene: -

CDR3nt: TGCGCCAGCAGCTTGTTGGCTAGCCGAGCCGGGGAGCTGTTTTTT
CDR3aa: CASSLLASRAGELFF
j_gene: TRBJ2-2
v_gene: TRBV5-1
abundance: many
d_gene: -

CDR3nt: TGTGCCAGCAGTTATTATGCAACTAATGAAAAACTGTTTTTT
CDR3aa: CASSYYATNEKLFF
j_gene: TRBJ1-4
v_gene: TRBV6-2/TRBV6-3
abundance: many
d_gene: -

CDR3nt: TGTGCCATCAGTGGGATGCAGGCGAACACCGGGGAGCTGTTTTTT
CDR3aa: CAISGMQANTGELFF
j_gene: TRBJ2-2
v_gene: TRBV10-3
abundance: many
d_gene: -

CDR3nt: TGTGCCAGCAGCTTAGCGATAGCAGGGAGGGGCGCCTCATTCAGGCAGCCCCAGCATTTT
CDR3aa: CASSLAIAGRGASFRQPQHF
j_gene: TRBJ1-5
v_gene: TRBV7-6
abundance: -
d_gene: -

CDR3nt: TGCGCCAGCAGCCAAGACCTAAAATATAATTCACCCCTCCACTTT
CDR3aa: CASSQDLKYNSPLHF
j_gene: TRBJ1-6
v_gene: TRBV4-1
abundance: -
d_gene: -

CDR3nt: TGTGCCAGCAGCCAGGGGTTAAATCAGCCCCAGCATTTT
CDR3aa: CASSQGLNQPQHF
j_gene: TRBJ1-5
v_gene: TRBV6-1
abundance: many
d_gene: -

CDR3nt: TGTGCCAGCAGCCGGGCTGGCGGCAACTACGAGCAGTACTTC
CDR3aa: CASSRAGGNYEQYF
j_gene: TRBJ2-7
v_gene: TRBV7-2
abundance: many
d_gene: -

CDR3nt: TGCGCCAGCAGCGCCCCCCGACAGGGTAGCTCCTACGAGCAGTACTTC
CDR3aa: CASSAPRQGSSYEQYF
j_gene: TRBJ2-7
v_gene: TRBV5-1
abundance: few
d_gene: TRBD1

CDR3nt: TGTGCCAGCAGCTTATTCGGGCATCATAAAGAGACCCAGTACTTC
CDR3aa: CASSLFGHHKETQYF
j_gene: TRBJ2-5
v_gene: TRBV11-1
abundance: -
d_gene: -

CDR3nt: TGTGCCAGCAGTTACTCGTTTAAAGGAGGGAACAATGAGCAGTTCTTC
CDR3aa: CASSYSFKGGNNEQFF
j_gene: TRBJ2-1
v_gene: TRBV6-2/TRBV6-3
abundance: -
d_gene: -

CDR3nt: TGCAGCGTTGCCGGCCGATTGAACACTGAAGCTTTCTTT
CDR3aa: CSVAGRLNTEAFF
j_gene: TRBJ1-1
v_gene: TRBV29-1
abundance: few
d_gene: -

CDR3nt: TGCGCCAGCAGCCCCGGACAGGATCAGGCGCAGTATTTT
CDR3aa: CASSPGQDQAQYF
j_gene: TRBJ2-3
v_gene: TRBV5-1
abundance: many
d_gene: TRBD1

CDR3nt: TGTGCCAGCAGACGAGGGGCGACCGGTGGAGACACTGAAGCTTTCTTT
CDR3aa: CASRRGATGGDTEAFF
j_gene: TRBJ1-1
v_gene: TRBV2
abundance: -
d_gene: -

CDR3nt: TGTGCCAGCAGCTTACGACAGCTAGGAAACTATGGCTACACCTTC
CDR3aa: CASSLRQLGNYGYTF
j_gene: TRBJ1-2
v_gene: TRBV7-2
abundance: many
d_gene: -

CDR3nt: TGTGCCTACCATGGGGTGGGGGATCAGGGCAATCAGCCCCAGCATTTT
CDR3aa: CAYHGVGDQGNQPQHF
j_gene: TRBJ1-5
v_gene: TRBV30
abundance: few
d_gene: -